The entry below gives a single TCR beta chain sequence along with its context. The CDR3 spans 18 residues. The J segment lost 7 bases and the V segment lost 3 bases, leaving 20 bases of the junction unmatched. Sequencing used immunoSEQ multiplex PCR; TCRdb keeps in-frame clones, though not all of them. Of 100,000 to 120,000 clones in the sample, about 75% were seen once. This sample is drawn from a study of blood T cell repertoires in COVID-19. The clonotype comes from a woman older than 75 with active or convalescent COVID-19. What was sequenced was peripheral blood. This chain joins TRBV23-1 and TRBJ2-5, with TRBD2 identical over 7 bases. TRBV23-1 is classed as an ORF, of uncertain function. The CDR3 bases are TGCGCCAGCAGTCAGTATTTGCCGATAGGACTAGGCGGGGGGACCCAGTACTTC. Protein sequence: CASSQYLPIGLGGGTQYF.